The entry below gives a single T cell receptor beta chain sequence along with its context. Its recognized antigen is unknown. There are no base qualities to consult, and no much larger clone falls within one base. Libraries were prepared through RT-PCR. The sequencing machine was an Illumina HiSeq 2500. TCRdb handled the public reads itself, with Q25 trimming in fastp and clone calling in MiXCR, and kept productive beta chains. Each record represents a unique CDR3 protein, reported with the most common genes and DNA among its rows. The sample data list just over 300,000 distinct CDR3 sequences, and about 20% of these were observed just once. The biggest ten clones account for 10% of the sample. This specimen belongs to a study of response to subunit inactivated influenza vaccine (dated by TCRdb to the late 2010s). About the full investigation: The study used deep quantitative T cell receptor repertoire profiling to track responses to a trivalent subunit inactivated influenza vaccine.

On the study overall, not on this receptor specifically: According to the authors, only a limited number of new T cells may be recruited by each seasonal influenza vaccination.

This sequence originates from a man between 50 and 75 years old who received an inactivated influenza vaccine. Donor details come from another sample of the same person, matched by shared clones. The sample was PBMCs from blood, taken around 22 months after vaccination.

The CDR3 has the sequence CASSQAVAGVKTDTQYF. The sequenced DNA: TGCGCCAGCAGCCAAGCCGTAGCGGGAGTTAAAACAGATACGCAGTATTTT. The chain joins TRBV4-3 to TRBJ2-3, with TRBD2 matching 9 junction bases. From the cysteine through the phenylalanine, the CDR3 covers 17 amino acids. The DNA shown is the 51-base CDR3, in frame from base 1. Sequences LGHNA (CDR1) and YSLEER (CDR2) are obtained from the germline V gene. For this chain, trimming is 1 base at the V end and 3 bases at the J end, and the number of junction bases without a gene match is 8.